This T cell receptor (beta chain) was observed in a study of T cell repertoires in ileal Crohn's disease. Whole-study findings and limits: High-frequency clones were more common in sorted CD8 than CD4 cells.

Points on this clone: Its antigen is unidentified.

This sample's time point: proximal margin of the surgical specimen (macroscopically non-inflamed). Measured with immunoSEQ multiplex PCR; TCRdb has only the in-frame clones, and not every one. The table lists roughly 3,200 clones, roughly 69% of them singletons. Sequencing was carried out using ileal tissue. This clonotype was obtained from an adult with Crohn's disease.

This CDR3 is CASSLGPTANTGELFF. In nucleotides, the CDR3 is TGCGCCAGCAGCTTGGGGCCGACCGCGAACACCGGGGAGCTGTTTTTT. The V call is TRBV5-1, the J call TRBJ2-2; D not certain. Trimming shortened V by 0 bases and J by 0 bases, and 9 bases separated the two germline ends. Per the germline V gene, CDR1 is SGHRS and CDR2 is YFSETQ. The CDR3 runs 16 residues. The full variable domain, with the rest looked up from reference TRBV5-1 and TRBJ2-2, is KAGVTQTPRYLIKTRGQQVTLSCSPISGHRSVSWYQQTPGQGLQFLFEYFSETQRNKGNFPGRFSGRQFSNSRSEMNVSTLELGDSALYLCASSLGPTANTGELFFGEGSRLTVL.